The 15 T cell receptor beta chains reported below all come from one sample, sequenced in a study of neurological immune-mediated disorders. A single record per CDR3 protein comes from TCRdb applying MiXCR to the 5' RACE reads. Of 95,000 or so distinct CDR3 sequences in the sample, 3.5% were seen once. Sequencing was carried out using PBMCs. The receptors were sampled from a young woman with multiple sclerosis.

This clonotype appeared many times. The V and J genes are TRBV19 and TRBJ2-2; 8 bases fit TRBD1. There are 13 residues in the CDR3. In germline, CDR1 is LNHDA, CDR2 SQIVND (reference sequence). V gave up 8 bases and J gave up 1 base; unmatched junction bases: 0. The CDR3 sequence is CASGQGNTGELFF. The CDR3 nucleotides are TGTGCCAGTGGACAGGGGAACACCGGGGAGCTGTTTTTT.

There are many counts of this clonotype. V usage is TRBV12-3 or TRBV12-4 and J usage is TRBJ1-2; a possible D gene is TRBD1 (5 bases). There are 14 residues in the CDR3. V was trimmed by 5 bases and J by 5 bases, leaving 15 bases between them. The CDR3 nucleotides are TGTGCCAGCAGTCCCGCCGGGACGGCATATGGCTACACCTTC. Amino acids: CASSPAGTAYGYTF.

Ten or more counts support this clonotype. The J gene is TRBJ2-7, the V gene TRBV29-1; possible D gene TRBD2, 6 bases. CDR1 SQVTM and CDR2 ANQGSEA come from the germline V gene. V lost 2 bases and J lost 2, with 10 bases in between. The CDR3 contains 13 residues. CDR3 in DNA: TGCAGCGTTGAAACCGGGGGTGCCTACGAGCAGTACTTC. It translates to CSVETGGAYEQYF.

This clonotype came up many times. The V call is TRBV29-1, the J call TRBJ2-3; 7 bases map to TRBD1. Germline CDR1 is SQVTM and CDR2 is ANQGSEA. V was clipped by 7 bases and J by 6 bases; unmatched bases: 7. This CDR3 contains 12 residues. This CDR3 reads CSARAQGDTQYF. As DNA, the CDR3 is TGCAGCGCCCGGGCACAGGGGGATACGCAGTATTTT.

This clonotype was detected ten times or more. The chain is built from TRBV27 and TRBJ2-7; 8 nucleotides match TRBD2. The CDR3 covers 15 residues. Germline assignment: CDR1 MNHEY and CDR2 SMNVEV (reference sequence). V dropped 2 bases and J dropped 4; count of bases not matched to a gene: 7. CDR3 bases: TGTGCCAGCAGTTTAGGGTCCAGCGGGAGTTACGAGCAGTACTTC. The encoded protein is CASSLGSSGSYEQYF.

This clonotype was recorded many times. The rearrangement uses TRBV20-1 and TRBJ2-1, with TRBD2 matching over 8 bases. CDR1 and CDR2 (germline): DFQATT, SNEGSKA (reference sequence). This CDR3 spans 15 amino acids. Trimming at V came to 6 bases and at J to 3 bases, leaving 10 bases not matched to a gene. CDR3 DNA: TGCAGTGCCAGCCCGGGACTAGTAATCTACAATGAGCAGTTCTTC. This translates into CSASPGLVIYNEQFF.

This clonotype was seen ten or more times. The genes are TRBV20-1 and TRBJ2-3; 8 bases are shared with TRBD2. The CDR3 totals 17 residues. J gave up 5 bases and V 7 bases, and 20 bases lay outside the gene matches. Germline CDR1 reads DFQATT; CDR2 reads SNEGSKA (reference sequence). The CDR3 region is CSVSTPGIAGIGDTQYF. The DNA for the CDR3 is TGCAGTGTCTCGACTCCCGGGATAGCGGGAATAGGAGATACGCAGTATTTT.

This clonotype showed up many times. V is TRBV3-1 and J is TRBJ2-7, with D unclear. Germline-derived CDR1 and CDR2 are LGHDT and YNNKEL (reference sequence). Trimming removed 0 bases from V and 2 bases from J, with 11 bases in between. The CDR3 covers 15 residues. The CDR3 DNA sequence: TGTGCCAGCAGCCAAGATATTTCCCCGGCCTACGAGCAGTACTTC. Translating gives CASSQDISPAYEQYF.

The sample holds many counts of this clonotype. The chain links TRBV11-2 to TRBJ2-1, with D possibly matching TRBD2 (6 bases). The CDR3 totals 13 residues. Germline-derived CDR1 and CDR2 are SGHAT and FQNNGV. Trimming removed 1 base from V and 5 bases from J, with 6 bases in between. CDR3 DNA sequence: TGTGCCAGCAGCTTAGGGGAGGACAATGAGCAGTTCTTC. It encodes CASSLGEDNEQFF.

This clonotype was seen repeatedly, ten times or more. This CDR3 is CASSLRTGQPYGYTF. The CDR3 DNA follows: TGTGCCAGCAGCTTAAGAACCGGACAGCCTTATGGCTACACCTTC. V and J are TRBV7-6 and TRBJ1-2, with D tentatively TRBD1 (6 bases). Trimming removed 2 bases at V and 5 bases at J, with 15 bases between. This CDR3 spans 15 amino acids. Germline V CDR1 and CDR2: SGHVS, FNYEAQ.

This clonotype was seen repeatedly, ten times or more. The chain is built from TRBV20-1 and TRBJ1-1; D is ambiguous. Germline loops: CDR1 DFQATT, CDR2 SNEGSKA (reference sequence). The CDR3 has 12 residues. V was trimmed by 1 base and J by 0 bases, leaving 3 bases between them. CDR3 sequence (DNA): TGCAGTGCTAGAGGAATGAACACTGAAGCTTTCTTT. Protein: CSARGMNTEAFF.

There are many counts of this clonotype. The V call is TRBV7-3, the J call TRBJ2-5; possibly TRBD1 or TRBD2 for D (5 bases each). The CDR3 covers 14 residues. Germline-derived CDR1 and CDR2 are SGHTA and FQGTGA. V dropped 1 base and J dropped 4 bases, with 10 bases sitting between them. CDR3 sequence (DNA): TGTGCCAGCAGCTTAAACCGGGGCGCAGAGACCCAGTACTTC. Amino acid sequence: CASSLNRGAETQYF. Combining the CDR3 with reference TRBV7-3 and TRBJ2-5 gives the whole variable domain GAGVSQTPSNKVTEKGKYVELRCDPISGHTALYWYRQSLGQGPEFLIYFQGTGAADDSGLPNDRFFAVRPEGSVSTLKIQRTERGDSAVYLCASSLNRGAETQYFGPGTRLLVL.

This clonotype came up many times. V gene TRBV15 combines with J gene TRBJ1-4, with TRBD1 as a possible D gene (5 bases). This CDR3 is 15 amino acids long. Germline V gene data show CDR1 as LNHNV and CDR2 as YYDKDF (reference sequence). V lost 3 bases to trimming and J lost 0 bases, with 8 bases between them. In DNA, the CDR3 is TGTGCCACCAGCAGGGGACTAGCAACTAATGAAAAACTGTTTTTT. This sequence encodes CATSRGLATNEKLFF.

The sample holds many counts of this clonotype. V is TRBV2 and J is TRBJ1-4, with D maybe TRBD1 (6 bases). V was trimmed by 8 bases and J by 5 bases, leaving 18 bases between them. Per the germline V gene, CDR1 is SNHLY and CDR2 is FYNNEI. The CDR3 totals 15 residues. The CDR3 DNA reads TGTGCCAGCGATGAACTGGGGGGCGGGAATGAAAAACTGTTTTTT. Translated: CASDELGGGNEKLFF. The full variable domain, with the rest looked up from reference TRBV2 and TRBJ1-4, is EPEVTQTPSHQVTQMGQEVILRCVPISNHLYFYWYRQILGQKVEFLVSFYNNEISEKSEIFDDQFSVERPDGSNFTLKIRSTKLEDSAMYFCASDELGGGNEKLFFGSGTQLSVL.

There are many counts of this clonotype. This sequence joins TRBV12-3 or TRBV12-4 and TRBJ1-1; TRBD1 matches 8 bases. The CDR3 has 15 amino acids. The V segment lost 6 bases and the J segment 4 bases; nucleotides outside the gene matches: 10. This CDR3 reads CASRPRQGPGTEAFF. As DNA, the CDR3 is TGTGCCAGCAGACCAAGACAGGGGCCGGGCACTGAAGCTTTCTTT.